This T cell receptor (beta chain) was observed in a study of OX40 agonist ivuxolimab in advanced cancers. Study-level background: The costimulatory receptor OX40 (CD134) was targeted by ivuxolimab, a fully human IgG2 agonistic monoclonal antibody. Intravenous ivuxolimab was administered to patients every 2 weeks at six dose levels: 0.01, 0.1, 0.3, 1.5, 3 and 10 mg/kg. Of the approximately 54 dose-escalation patients, hepatocellular carcinoma was present in about 20, melanoma in roughly 15, renal cell carcinoma in 9 and head and neck cancer in 9. In the dose-escalation cohort, 70% to 85% of patients were male, and the mean age was roughly 60 years, with a range of about 23 to 90. Patients were allowed to have had prior anti-PD-1, anti-PD-L1 or anti-CTLA-4 therapy, and less than 45% of the dose-escalation patients had previously received checkpoint inhibitors. Partial responses occurred in three dose-escalation patients: two with cutaneous melanoma and one with hepatocellular carcinoma. Peripheral TCRbeta sequencing was intended to test whether TCR sequence diversity was altered and clonal T-cell expansion was caused by ivuxolimab. The paper describes the monotherapy dose-escalation part (N ≈ 49 patients) of the phase I trial of ivuxolimab. Points the paper makes about the study in general: The antigen specificity of the clonally expanded peripheral T cells was not determined. Low levels of normalized T-cell clonal expansion were also shown by some nonresponding patients. After ivuxolimab, CD8+ T cells had more expanded clones than CD4+ T cells on average. Clonal expansion of both CD4+ and CD8+ blood T cells was observed from baseline to week 6 at doses 0.1 to 3.0 mg/kg. In the 0.1-3.0 mg/kg groups, partial responders had among the lowest normalized peripheral clonal expansion, particularly in CD8+ T cells.

Notes on this clone: Its antigen is not yet known. Per-base quality was not reported, and no clone a single base away is much larger than it.

Genomic DNA was isolated from the sorted cells so that the TCRbeta CDR3 region could be sequenced. The immunoSEQ Assay was used to sequence the TCRbeta CDR3 regions. TCRdb limited this immuneACCESS table to in-frame rearrangements with V and J called. A share of clones is missing; checked studies link under half to unresolved V genes, and the rest is unexplained. The table for this sample lists roughly 41,000 clones; roughly 86% of them were counted only once. Clones ranked in the top ten supply 2.4% of the sample. From the germline V gene (reference sequence), CDR1 is LNHDA and CDR2 is SQIVND. Trimming takes 5 bases from V and 6 bases from J, and the germline ends sit 11 bases apart. Counted from cysteine to phenylalanine, this CDR3 has 13 amino acids. The retained sequence is limited to the CDR3, 39 bases, with the frame set at the first base. The trial excluded patients who had a history of autoimmune disease or who were on systemic immunosuppression. Peripheral blood for TCR sequencing was drawn from every dose cohort at baseline, at cycle 4 day 1 and at cycle 7 day 1. Samples were obtained from an open-label, multicenter, first-in-human phase I dose-escalation trial of ivuxolimab. Adults with locally advanced or metastatic melanoma, renal cell, hepatocellular, or head and neck squamous cell carcinoma were enrolled in the trial. Before TCR sequencing, CD4+ and CD8+ T cells were separately sorted from peripheral blood.

The sequence came from an adult with an advanced solid tumor such as melanoma, head and neck, liver or kidney cancer. The sample consisted of CD4+ or CD8+ T cells sorted from blood, taken in a trial of the OX40 agonist ivuxolimab. The rearranged chain carries TRBV19 and TRBJ1-5; the D gene identity is not certain. DNA sequence: TGTGCCAGTAGTCCCGGGGAGGGTCAGCCCCAGCATTTT. It codes for CASSPGEGQPQHF.